Listed below are T cell receptor beta chains from one sample, sequenced in a study of blood T cell repertoires in COVID-19. Libraries were prepared by immunoSEQ multiplex PCR; TCRdb keeps only in-frame clonotypes and omits some of them. This table has roughly 26,000 clones, about nine tenths appearing once. Sequenced material: peripheral blood. These receptors were taken from a human donor in a cohort sampled during active COVID-19. Both conserved end residues are part of each CDR3. D genes are given only for firm matches. Clone size is stated in some rows and not others, as once, few, many or a class when expanded.

. | 20 | TRBJ2-3 | TRBD2 | TRBV5-1 | TGCGCCAGCAGCTTGTCCCCTGAGGTTAGCGGGGGAAGAAGCACAGATACGCAGTATTTT | CASSLSPEVSGGRSTDTQYF
. | 13 | TRBJ1-2 | TRBD1 | TRBV7-9 | TGTGCCAGCAGCCGAACAGGGGCCCGGGGCTACACCTTC | CASSRTGARGYTF
. | 14 | TRBJ2-2 | . | TRBV9 | TGTGCCAGCAGGCCTCGAAGGGGAACCGGGGAGCTGTTTTTT | CASRPRRGTGELFF
. | 16 | TRBJ2-5 | TRBD2 | TRBV4-1 | TGCGCCAGCAGCCAAGAAGGGAAGCGGGGTTGGGAGACCCAGTACTTC | CASSQEGKRGWETQYF
. | 14 | TRBJ1-2 | TRBD1 | TRBV7-3 | TGTGCCAGCAGCTTAACGGGACAGGGTGATGGCTACACCTTC | CASSLTGQGDGYTF
. | 13 | TRBJ1-2 | . | TRBV7-8 | TGTGCCAGCAGCTTAGCGGGGGCAATAGGCTACACCTTC | CASSLAGAIGYTF
. | 16 | TRBJ2-2 | . | TRBV7-9 | TGTGCCAGCAGCTTACAAGGGGAACGGCACACCGGGGAGCTGTTTTTT | CASSLQGERHTGELFF
. | 13 | TRBJ1-2 | . | TRBV18 | TGTGCCAGCTCGTACCAGGGCGACTATGGCTACACCTTC | CASSYQGDYGYTF
. | 15 | TRBJ2-1 | TRBD1 | TRBV7-9 | TGTGCCAGCAGCTTAGGGGCCGGGACAGGGCATGAGCAGTTCTTC | CASSLGAGTGHEQFF
. | 15 | TRBJ1-1 | TRBD1 | TRBV4-2 | TGTGCCAGCAGCCAGGACGGACAGGGGTACACTGAAGCTTTCTTT | CASSQDGQGYTEAFF
. | 14 | TRBJ2-1 | TRBD1 | TRBV19 | TGTGCCAGTAGAGACGGGACAGCCTACAATGAGCAGTTCTTC | CASRDGTAYNEQFF
. | 18 | TRBJ1-4 | TRBD1 | TRBV5-1 | TGCGCCAGCAGCCGGGACAGGGGAAGGGCGGCAACTAATGAAAAACTGTTTTTT | CASSRDRGRAATNEKLFF
once | 13 | TRBJ2-4 | . | TRBV28 | TGTGCCAGCAGTTTACCGCAGGCAAACATTCAGTACTTC | CASSLPQANIQYF
once | 13 | TRBJ2-1 | . | TRBV27 | TGTGCCAGCAGGAGGGTCTCCTACAATGAGCAGTTCTTC | CASRRVSYNEQFF
. | 13 | TRBJ2-7 | . | TRBV29-1 | TGCAGCGTCGAAGAGGCAAATACCTACGAGCAGTACTTC | CSVEEANTYEQYF
. | 14 | TRBJ2-5 | TRBD2 | TRBV2 | TGTGCCAGCAGGAAGGCGGGGGGCTCAGAGACCCAGTACTTC | CASRKAGGSETQYF
. | 13 | TRBJ1-1 | TRBD1 | TRBV19 | TGTGCCAGTAGTGAGGGGGCGGACACTGAAGCTTTCTTT | CASSEGADTEAFF
once | 13 | TRBJ2-7 | . | TRBV11-2 | TGTGCCAGCAGCTTAGATACAGGAAACGAGCAGTACTTC | CASSLDTGNEQYF
. | 14 | TRBJ2-2 | . | TRBV19 | TGTGCCAGTAGTACCCGTGCGGACACCGGGGAGCTGTTTTTT | CASSTRADTGELFF
. | 17 | TRBJ1-5 | TRBD1 | TRBV24-1 | TGTGCCACCAGTGATTCGGGACAGGGGGCGGATTCCGCGCCCCAGCATTTT | CATSDSGQGADSAPQHF
. | 12 | TRBJ2-1 | TRBD2 | TRBV25-1 | TGTGCCAGCAGTGAGGGTCGGGGGGGTCAGTTCTTC | CASSEGRGGQFF
. | 14 | TRBJ2-3 | . | TRBV19 | TGTGCCAGCACGGGGGACCAGAGCACAGATACGCAGTATTTT | CASTGDQSTDTQYF
. | 15 | TRBJ2-2 | TRBD2 | TRBV3-1/TRBV3-2 | TGTGCCAGCAGCCAAGATAGCGGGGCCGCCGGGGAGCTGTTTTTT | CASSQDSGAAGELFF
. | 15 | TRBJ1-1 | . | TRBV19 | TGTGCCAGCCGTCCAAGTCGCAGGTTGAACACTGAAGCTTTCTTT | CASRPSRRLNTEAFF
. | 15 | TRBJ2-3 | . | TRBV4-1 | TGCGCCAGCAGCCCCCAAGGGGACCAGGGGGATACGCAGTATTTT | CASSPQGDQGDTQYF
. | 14 | TRBJ1-1 | TRBD1 | TRBV3-1/TRBV3-2 | TGTGCCAGCAGCCAAGCCTCAGGGGGCACTGAAGCTTTCTTT | CASSQASGGTEAFF
. | 16 | TRBJ2-3 | . | TRBV5-4 | TGTGCCAGCACTCCCCCAGGGCCGATGAGCACAGATACGCAGTATTTT | CASTPPGPMSTDTQYF
. | 17 | TRBJ1-5 | TRBD1 | TRBV7-2 | TGTGCCAGCAGCCCGGCCGGGACAGGGGCTATCTTAGTGCCCCAGCATTTT | CASSPAGTGAILVPQHF
. | 15 | TRBJ2-7 | TRBD1 | TRBV29-1 | TGCAGCGTTGAATCGTTTTACAGGGGCTCCTACGAGCAGTACTTC | CSVESFYRGSYEQYF
few | 15 | TRBJ2-5 | TRBD1 | TRBV11-2 | TGTGCCAGCAGCTGGTCGGACAGGAGTCAAGAGACCCAGTACTTC | CASSWSDRSQETQYF
. | 15 | TRBJ2-3 | TRBD1 | TRBV5-1 | TGCGCCAGCAGCCCGGATGGACAGGGCATCGATACGCAGTATTTT | CASSPDGQGIDTQYF
. | 15 | TRBJ1-4 | . | TRBV18 | TGTGCCAGCTCACCGGCGGCGCAAAATAATGAAAAACTGTTTTTT | CASSPAAQNNEKLFF
. | 14 | TRBJ1-2 | . | TRBV7-9 | TGTGCCAGCAGCTTAGCAGAGGTTAACTATGGCTACACCTTC | CASSLAEVNYGYTF
. | 14 | TRBJ1-2 | . | TRBV28 | TGTGCCAGCAGTTTCGGCCGGGCTAACTATGGCTACACCTTC | CASSFGRANYGYTF
. | 15 | TRBJ1-4 | TRBD1 | TRBV19 | TGTGCCACCCAGTCGTTTACAGGGGGAAATGAAAAACTGTTTTTT | CATQSFTGGNEKLFF
. | 12 | TRBJ1-5 | . | TRBV7-8 | TGTGCCAGCAGCTCTTTATTCCAGCCCCAGCATTTT | CASSSLFQPQHF
. | 17 | TRBJ1-6 | . | TRBV7-2 | TGTGCCAGCAGCATAGGAGGGTCAGCCAAGATAAATTCACCCCTCCACTTT | CASSIGGSAKINSPLHF
. | 13 | TRBJ1-1 | . | TRBV6-5 | TGTGCCATCTCGAGAGGGCCAGGCACTGAAGCTTTCTTT | CAISRGPGTEAFF
once | 13 | TRBJ1-2 | TRBD1 | TRBV28 | TGTGCCAGCAGTCTAACAGGGGGGGATGGCTACACCTTC | CASSLTGGDGYTF
. | 14 | TRBJ2-3 | TRBD2 | TRBV2 | TGTGCCAGCACCCTTGGGCTAGCGGAGGCTACGCAGTATTTT | CASTLGLAEATQYF
. | 15 | TRBJ2-3 | TRBD1 | TRBV11-2 | TGTGCCAGCAGCTCCCCGGGACAGGGCACAGATACGCAGTATTTT | CASSSPGQGTDTQYF
. | 12 | TRBJ1-5 | . | TRBV28 | TGTGCCAGCAGACTACTAAATCAGCCCCAGCATTTT | CASRLLNQPQHF
. | 16 | TRBJ2-7 | . | TRBV6-5 | TGTGCCAGCAGTTACTCGAGCTCAGGTCCTTCCTACGAGCAGTACTTC | CASSYSSSGPSYEQYF
. | 16 | TRBJ2-4 | TRBD1 | TRBV5-5 | TGTGCCAGCACGACAGGGGTCCCTCTAGCCAAAAACATTCAGTACTTC | CASTTGVPLAKNIQYF
. | 13 | TRBJ2-7 | TRBD1 | TRBV14 | TGTGCCAGCAGCCAAGGGACAGGGGACGAGCAGTACTTC | CASSQGTGDEQYF
. | 15 | TRBJ1-1 | . | TRBV18 | TGTGCCAGCTCACCACGGCGAGAGACAAACACTGAAGCTTTCTTT | CASSPRRETNTEAFF
. | 15 | TRBJ1-4 | TRBD1 | TRBV11-2 | TGTGCCAGCGGTACATTACAGGGGCAGAGTGAAAAACTGTTTTTT | CASGTLQGQSEKLFF
. | 16 | TRBJ2-3 | TRBD1 | TRBV5-1 | TGCGCCAGCAGCGTAGACAGGGGCCTGAGCACAGATACGCAGTATTTT | CASSVDRGLSTDTQYF
once | 16 | TRBJ2-5 | TRBD2 | TRBV6-5 | TGTGCCAGCAGTTACTCGGTTAGCGGGGAGCAAGAGACCCAGTACTTC | CASSYSVSGEQETQYF
. | 13 | TRBJ1-5 | TRBD1 | TRBV5-5 | TGTGCCAGCAGCGTGACAGGGAGTCAGCCCCAGCATTTT | CASSVTGSQPQHF
. | 14 | TRBJ1-2 | TRBD1 | TRBV27 | TGTGCCAGCAGTTACGGGACAGCAGACTATGGCTACACCTTC | CASSYGTADYGYTF
. | 13 | TRBJ1-2 | . | TRBV21-1 | TGTGCCAGCAGGAGATCCAGGAGGGGTGGCTACACCTTC | CASRRSRRGGYTF
once | 15 | TRBJ2-2 | . | TRBV19 | TGTGCCAGTATGAGCAGGCCAAGAAACACCGGGGAGCTGTTTTTT | CASMSRPRNTGELFF